The entry below gives a single T cell receptor beta chain sequence along with its context. This record belongs to a study of T cells in Graves' hyperthyroidism and ophthalmopathy. About the study: The initial diagnosis was the point when peripheral blood was collected, ahead of any treatment.

Participants, patients aged 18 to 65, had newly diagnosed hyperthyroidism with a duration under 2 months. Lactation, pregnancy, other autoimmune disease or uncontrolled infection excluded patients. Over 8 ml fresh peripheral blood yielded the PBMCs. Researchers took RNA transcripts and amplified the TCR beta CDR3 regions from them. Using the HTBI primer set, a first-round RT-PCR was run on the TCR CDR3. MiXCR was run by TCRdb on the multiplex PCR reads, yielding one entry per CDR3 protein. This sample has about 560,000 distinct CDR3 sequences; about a sixth occur once, and the top ten carry approximately 7.4%. The CDR3 spans 16 residues. CDR1 and CDR2 from the germline V gene are GTSNPN and SVGIG (reference sequence). V lost 2 bases and J 2 bases, leaving 16 bases between the germline ends.

This TCR was sampled from a woman in her twenties or thirties with Graves' hyperthyroidism. V usage is TRBV30 and J usage is TRBJ1-3, with a possible D match to TRBD1 (5 bases). Sample: blood. The CDR3 DNA is TGTGCCTGGAGTACTGAGACATCGGGGGCTGGAAACACCATATATTTT. It codes for CAWSTETSGAGNTIYF.